This is a list of T cell receptor beta chains from one sample in a study of blood T cell repertoires in COVID-19. Only in-frame clones appear in the TCRdb table, and some are missing; sequencing was by immunoSEQ multiplex PCR. The profile covers some 320,000 clones, with roughly nine tenths appearing a single time and roughly 3.6% taken by the ten largest. Sequencing was done on a sample of PBMCs or T cells enriched from blood (not recorded which). The receptors stem from a woman aged 30 to 39 who had been exposed to COVID-19. The CDR3 runs from the conserved cysteine through the conserved F or W. The order of the fields is D gene, clone size, V gene, CDR3 length, J gene, CDR3 DNA, CDR3 protein. A D gene is named only where the DNA matches it firmly. Size tells how often a clone was seen (once, few, many) or the class of an expanded clone, and some rows leave it out.

>TRBD1|.|TRBV5-4|15|TRBJ2-3
TGTGCCAGCAGCGACGAAGGACAGGGGACAGATACGCAGTATTTT
CASSDEGQGTDTQYF
>.|.|TRBV21-1|15|TRBJ1-1
TGTGCCAGCAGCACCTTGACAGGGTATAACACTGAAGCTTTCTTT
CASSTLTGYNTEAFF
>TRBD1|.|TRBV6-5|15|TRBJ2-7
TGTGCCAGCAGATCCGACAGGGGCCTTTCCTACGAGCAGTACTTC
CASRSDRGLSYEQYF
>TRBD1|.|TRBV9|15|TRBJ1-4
TGTGCCAGCAGCGTTCTGGGGGGACAGGGTGAAAAACTGTTTTTT
CASSVLGGQGEKLFF
>TRBD1|once|TRBV5-1|15|TRBJ1-4
TGCGCCAGCAGCAGGACCGGGACAGGGGAGGAAAAACTGTTTTTT
CASSRTGTGEEKLFF
>TRBD1|.|TRBV2|14|TRBJ1-2
TGTGCCAGCAACTTTCGAGGGACAGCAAATGGCTACACCTTC
CASNFRGTANGYTF
>.|few|TRBV27|14|TRBJ2-7
TGTGCCAGCAGTTTAAGGACCCTCGGGAACGAGCAGTACTTC
CASSLRTLGNEQYF
>TRBD2|few|TRBV24-1|19|TRBJ2-1
TGTGCCACCAGTGATCAAAAGCGGGGGGGCTCGAGGTCATACAATGAGCAGTTCTTC
CATSDQKRGGSRSYNEQFF
>.|.|TRBV5-1|15|TRBJ1-4
TGCGCCAGCAGCTCTACAGGGAAGACTAATGAAAAACTGTTTTTT
CASSSTGKTNEKLFF
>TRBD1|once|TRBV7-2|16|TRBJ1-1
TGTGCCAGCAGCTTGGATTCAGACAGGGGAGGCACTGAAGCTTTCTTT
CASSLDSDRGGTEAFF
>TRBD2|.|TRBV25-1|15|TRBJ2-5
TGTGCCAGCAGTGTATTTAGCGGGCCCCAAGAGACCCAGTACTTC
CASSVFSGPQETQYF
>.|.|TRBV5-1|15|TRBJ1-2
TGCGCCAGCAGCTTAGGCTCCCAGGGGCGCTATGGCTACACCTTC
CASSLGSQGRYGYTF
>TRBD1|once|TRBV7-2|16|TRBJ2-5
TGTGCCAGCAGTCGCCGGGACAGCAACACTCAAGAGACCCAGTACTTC
CASSRRDSNTQETQYF
>TRBD1|.|TRBV24-1|13|TRBJ2-5
TGTGCCACCCGGGACAGGGGTCTAGAGACCCAGTACTTC
CATRDRGLETQYF
>.|.|TRBV18|13|TRBJ2-7
TGTGCCAGCACCCCGACTACGGGCAACGAGCAGTACTTC
CASTPTTGNEQYF
>.|.|TRBV4-1|13|TRBJ1-5
TGCGCCAGCAGCCAAGATCCGGCAGGTCAGCAGCATTTT
CASSQDPAGQQHF
>.|.|TRBV4-3|13|TRBJ2-1
TGCGCCAGCAGCCAAGATTTAATCAATGAGCAGTTCTTC
CASSQDLINEQFF
>TRBD1|.|TRBV2|14|TRBJ1-5
TGTGCCAGCAGTTGGACAGGTACGGGTCGACCCCAGCATTTT
CASSWTGTGRPQHF
>.|.|TRBV4-1|15|TRBJ1-4
TGCGCCAGCAGCCAAGATCATCTGAGTCCAGGAAAACTGTTTTTT
CASSQDHLSPGKLFF
>TRBD1|.|TRBV5-1|14|TRBJ2-3
TGCGCCAGCAGCTCCGGGACAGGGACAGATACGCAGTATTTT
CASSSGTGTDTQYF
>TRBD1|few|TRBV7-8|14|TRBJ1-2
TGTGCCAGCAGCTCACAGGGGGCTGGATATGGCTACACCTTC
CASSSQGAGYGYTF
>.|.|TRBV6-2/TRBV6-3|15|TRBJ1-1
TGTGCCAGCAGTTACTCGACGGGATGGAACACTGAAGCTTTCTTT
CASSYSTGWNTEAFF
>TRBD2|.|TRBV10-3|12|TRBJ2-1
TGTGCCATCAGTGGACTAGCCAATGAGCAGTTCTTC
CAISGLANEQFF
>TRBD2|.|TRBV5-4|15|TRBJ2-5
TGTGCCAGCAGCTTGGGGCCTAGCGGCCAAGAGACCCAGTACTTC
CASSLGPSGQETQYF
>.|.|TRBV7-8|15|TRBJ2-2
TGTGCCAGCAGCTTAGTTGCGGGTAACACCGGGGAGCTGTTTTTT
CASSLVAGNTGELFF
>TRBD1|.|TRBV2|15|TRBJ1-1
TGTGCCAGCAGTGAGGCAGGGGGCGCGGGGACTGAAGCTTTCTTT
CASSEAGGAGTEAFF
>.|few|TRBV20-1|11|TRBJ1-2
TGCAGTGCTAGAAAAGGAGAAGGCTACACCTTC
CSARKGEGYTF
>.|.|TRBV5-4|14|TRBJ1-1
TGTGCCAGCAGCTTGGCCGGGGGGGCGGGTGAAGCTTTCTTT
CASSLAGGAGEAFF
>.|.|TRBV12-5|10|TRBJ2-1
TGTGCTAGTGGTTTCAGACGGGAGTTCTTC
CASGFRREFF
>TRBD2|.|TRBV9|23|TRBJ2-1
TGTGCCAGCAGCGTAGGAACGCCGAAAGGGGGTTCCGGGACTAGCCTTTCCTACAATGAGCAGTTCTTC
CASSVGTPKGGSGTSLSYNEQFF
>.|.|TRBV11-2|14|TRBJ1-2
TGTGCCAGCAGCCAGACGGGGTTTGGCTATGGCTACACCTTC
CASSQTGFGYGYTF
>.|.|TRBV4-1|14|TRBJ2-7
TGCGCCAGCAGCCTATTGGACAGAACCTACGAGCAGTACTTC
CASSLLDRTYEQYF
>.|.|TRBV19|14|TRBJ1-1
TGTGCCAGTAGTATTACGAGAAGAAACACTGAAGCTTTCTTT
CASSITRRNTEAFF
>.|.|TRBV7-6|13|TRBJ2-7
TGTGCCAGCAGCCCCATAAACACCTACGAGCAGTACTTC
CASSPINTYEQYF
>.|.|TRBV21-1|19|TRBJ1-5
TGTGCCAGCAGCAAATGGGAACAGGGTAGGGAAAATAGCAATCAGCCCCAGCATTTT
CASSKWEQGRENSNQPQHF
>.|few|TRBV12-3/TRBV12-4|13|TRBJ1-2
TGTGCCAGCAGTTTTTCTCTCGGTTTTGGCTACACCTTC
CASSFSLGFGYTF
>TRBD2|.|TRBV5-4|15|TRBJ2-1
TGTGCCAGCAGCCTGATAGCGGGGGGTAGTAATGAGCAGTTCTTC
CASSLIAGGSNEQFF
>.|.|TRBV5-5|16|TRBJ2-3
TGTGCCAGCAGCTGGCTCTGGGACTCAGGGACAGATACGCAGTATTTT
CASSWLWDSGTDTQYF
>TRBD1|.|TRBV5-4|15|TRBJ1-1
TGTGCCAGCAGCTTGTTGGGGACAGAGAACACTGAAGCTTTCTTT
CASSLLGTENTEAFF
>.|.|TRBV6-5|14|TRBJ1-5
TGTGCCAGCAGTTCCAGGGGCGGCGGTCAGCCCCAGCATTTT
CASSSRGGGQPQHF
>.|.|TRBV5-1|11|TRBJ2-7
TGCGCCAGCAGCGACAACTACGAGCAGTACTTC
CASSDNYEQYF
>TRBD1|.|TRBV9|15|TRBJ2-7
TGTGCCAGCAGCGCCCAGTCCACAGGGGTCTACGAGCAGTACTTC
CASSAQSTGVYEQYF
>.|.|TRBV6-1|14|TRBJ1-2
TGTGCCAGCAGTGAAGGTGGGGGGGCCTATGGCTACACCTTC
CASSEGGGAYGYTF
>TRBD2|.|TRBV30|14|TRBJ2-1
TGTGCCTGGAACGGCGGGGGGGGTTACAATGAGCAGTTCTTC
CAWNGGGGYNEQFF
>.|.|TRBV7-9|17|TRBJ2-7
TGTGCCAGCAGTCTAGGGGGTAGTACGGAATACTCCTACGAGCAGTACTTC
CASSLGGSTEYSYEQYF
>TRBD1|.|TRBV5-3|18|TRBJ1-1
TGTGCCAGAAGCTCGTGGAGCTGGACAGGGGGCTCAGGTGCTGAAGCTTTCTTT
CARSSWSWTGGSGAEAFF
>TRBD1|.|TRBV19|13|TRBJ2-7
TGTGCCAGTAGTTTTGGGACAGGGGATCAGCAGTACTTC
CASSFGTGDQQYF
>TRBD1|once|TRBV5-6|16|TRBJ1-1
TGTGCCAGCAGCTTTGGGACAGGGAGGAGGTACACTGAAGCTTTCTTT
CASSFGTGRRYTEAFF
>TRBD1|.|TRBV2|15|TRBJ1-5
TGTGCCAGCAGTCCCCCCGGGACAGCCAATCAGCCCCAGCATTTT
CASSPPGTANQPQHF
>.|.|TRBV4-2|15|TRBJ1-2
TGTGCCAGCAGCCAGATGGGGAGGACGAACTATGGCTACACCTTC
CASSQMGRTNYGYTF
>TRBD1|.|TRBV5-6|14|TRBJ1-2
TGTGCCAGCGGTGAAAGGGGGCATACCTATGGCTACACCTTC
CASGERGHTYGYTF
>.|.|TRBV7-2|17|TRBJ1-6
TGTGCCAGCACCCCCCGGGACACCATTCGGGGAAATTCACCCCTCCACTTT
CASTPRDTIRGNSPLHF
>.|.|TRBV18|16|TRBJ1-1
TGTGCCAGCTCACCATCATCCGTGCCCGGGGACACTGAAGCTTTCTTT
CASSPSSVPGDTEAFF
>.|.|TRBV6-5|14|TRBJ1-1
TGTGCCAGCAGTTATCTGACAGAGAACACTGAAGCTTTCTTT
CASSYLTENTEAFF
>.|.|TRBV28|13|TRBJ2-3
TGTGCCAGCGAGGGAGGGGGAACAGATACGCAGTATTTT
CASEGGGTDTQYF
>TRBD2|.|TRBV4-2|15|TRBJ2-2
TGTGCCAGCAGCCAAGATAGGGCTAGCGGCGGGGAGCTGTTTTTT
CASSQDRASGGELFF
>.|.|TRBV12-3/TRBV12-4|11|TRBJ2-5
TGTGCCACAGCGGCCGGGGAGACCCAGTACTTC
CATAAGETQYF
>.|few|TRBV21-1|19|TRBJ1-5
TGTGCCAGCAGCAAGTACCGGGGGATTGGGGTTCAGAGCAATCAGCCCCAGCATTTT
CASSKYRGIGVQSNQPQHF
>.|.|TRBV6-2/TRBV6-3|15|TRBJ1-3
TGTGCCAGCAGTTATCCACAGTACTCTGGAAACACCATATATTTT
CASSYPQYSGNTIYF
>.|.|TRBV27|18|TRBJ1-6
TGTGCCAGCAGCCCTAATATTGACGCAAGACAGAGTAATTCACCCCTCCACTTT
CASSPNIDARQSNSPLHF